The rows below give T cell receptor beta chains drawn from one sample of a study of blood T cell repertoires in COVID-19. Sequencing used immunoSEQ multiplex PCR; TCRdb keeps in-frame clones, though not all of them. The data show more than 300,000 clones, roughly nine tenths seen once. Sequenced: PBMCs or T cells enriched from blood (not recorded which). These receptors came from a woman between 40 and 55 years old who had been exposed to COVID-19. The CDR3 runs from the conserved cysteine through the conserved F or W. The order of the fields is V gene, J gene, clone size, D gene, CDR3 protein, CDR3 DNA. The D gene is left open where the match is weak. Clone sizes are given selectively: once, few, many, or a class where the clone is expanded.

V: TRBV30
J: TRBJ1-4
size: NA
D: TRBD1
CDR3: CAWSVGGYEKLFF
DNA: TGTGCCTGGAGTGTAGGGGGCTATGAAAAACTGTTTTTT

V: TRBV10-1
J: TRBJ2-3
size: few
D: NA
CDR3: CASSEGAGNTQYF
DNA: TGCGCCAGCAGTGAGGGGGCAGGCAATACGCAGTATTTT

V: TRBV7-9
J: TRBJ1-1
size: NA
D: NA
CDR3: CASTKRTDTEAFF
DNA: TGTGCCAGCACTAAACGAACTGATACTGAAGCTTTCTTT

V: TRBV12-5
J: TRBJ2-1
size: NA
D: TRBD1
CDR3: CASGFRQGALSYNEQFF
DNA: TGTGCTAGTGGTTTCCGACAGGGGGCTCTTTCCTACAATGAGCAGTTCTTC

V: TRBV7-6
J: TRBJ1-3
size: once
D: NA
CDR3: CASSQTGSPAGNTIYF
DNA: TGTGCCAGCAGTCAAACAGGGTCTCCGGCCGGAAACACCATATATTTT

V: TRBV5-1
J: TRBJ2-2
size: NA
D: TRBD1
CDR3: CASSLVTGVNTGELFF
DNA: TGCGCCAGCAGCTTGGTTACAGGGGTGAACACCGGGGAGCTGTTTTTT

V: TRBV10-1
J: TRBJ2-3
size: NA
D: NA
CDR3: CASRLELTGNSTDTQYF
DNA: TGCGCCAGCCGTCTTGAACTAACAGGGAACAGCACAGATACGCAGTATTTT

V: TRBV9
J: TRBJ1-6
size: NA
D: NA
CDR3: CASSVFGLPELYSPLHF
DNA: TGTGCCAGCAGCGTCTTTGGACTCCCAGAATTATATTCACCCCTCCACTTT

V: TRBV11-2
J: TRBJ2-5
size: NA
D: TRBD1
CDR3: CASSSDRGAETQYF
DNA: TGTGCCAGCAGCTCCGACAGGGGTGCAGAGACCCAGTACTTC

V: TRBV7-9
J: TRBJ1-1
size: NA
D: NA
CDR3: CASSTYRREGTEAFF
DNA: TGTGCCAGCAGCACCTACCGACGGGAGGGGACTGAAGCTTTCTTT

V: TRBV5-1
J: TRBJ1-1
size: once
D: TRBD1
CDR3: CASSRGQGFEAFF
DNA: TGCGCCAGCAGCAGGGGACAGGGGTTCGAAGCTTTCTTT

V: TRBV24-1
J: TRBJ2-1
size: NA
D: NA
CDR3: CATSDLAPASYNEQFF
DNA: TGTGCCACCAGTGATTTGGCGCCCGCCTCCTACAATGAGCAGTTCTTC

V: TRBV19
J: TRBJ1-2
size: NA
D: TRBD1
CDR3: CASTLRPGQGNYGYTF
DNA: TGTGCCAGTACCCTTCGACCGGGACAGGGAAACTATGGCTACACCTTC

V: TRBV24-1
J: TRBJ1-1
size: NA
D: NA
CDR3: CATSLGRNTEAFF
DNA: TGTGCCACCAGTTTGGGCAGGAACACTGAAGCTTTCTTT

V: TRBV19
J: TRBJ2-1
size: NA
D: TRBD1
CDR3: CASSINPPGGGREQFF
DNA: TGTGCCAGTAGTATAAACCCCCCAGGGGGTGGGCGTGAGCAGTTCTTC

V: TRBV15
J: TRBJ1-2
size: once
D: NA
CDR3: CATSRRFVQGSSGYTF
DNA: TGTGCCACCAGCAGGAGGTTCGTTCAGGGGTCCTCTGGCTACACCTTC

V: TRBV3-1/TRBV3-2
J: TRBJ1-3
size: once
D: TRBD1
CDR3: CASSQGQGYGNTIYF
DNA: TGTGCCAGCAGCCAAGGACAGGGATATGGAAACACCATATATTTT

V: TRBV30
J: TRBJ1-2
size: NA
D: NA
CDR3: CAWIRLDSHYGYTF
DNA: TGTGCCTGGATCAGACTGGACAGCCACTATGGCTACACCTTC

V: TRBV19
J: TRBJ1-6
size: NA
D: NA
CDR3: CASSTEYNNSPLHF
DNA: TGTGCCAGTAGTACAGAGTACAATAATTCACCCCTCCACTTT

V: TRBV5-5
J: TRBJ1-1
size: NA
D: NA
CDR3: CASSLTGGRKMNTEAFF
DNA: TGTGCCAGCAGCTTGACAGGTGGGAGGAAAATGAACACTGAAGCTTTCTTT

V: TRBV27
J: TRBJ2-1
size: NA
D: TRBD1
CDR3: CASGSQGWFYNEQFF
DNA: TGTGCCAGCGGATCACAGGGGTGGTTCTACAATGAGCAGTTCTTC

V: TRBV30
J: TRBJ1-4
size: few
D: NA
CDR3: CAWSVEREKLFF
DNA: TGTGCCTGGAGTGTCGAACGGGAAAAACTGTTTTTT

V: TRBV11-2
J: TRBJ1-3
size: NA
D: NA
CDR3: CASSTWGVTANTIYF
DNA: TGTGCCAGCAGCACGTGGGGGGTAACGGCCAACACCATATATTTT

V: TRBV5-8
J: TRBJ1-6
size: NA
D: TRBD1
CDR3: CASSLEGQGWSSPLHF
DNA: TGTGCCAGCAGCTTGGAGGGACAGGGTTGGAGTTCACCCCTCCACTTT

V: TRBV27
J: TRBJ2-3
size: NA
D: NA
CDR3: CASSLPGASTDTQYF
DNA: TGTGCCAGCAGTTTGCCAGGGGCATCCACAGATACGCAGTATTTT

V: TRBV19
J: TRBJ1-2
size: NA
D: NA
CDR3: CASSIRQALGYTF
DNA: TGTGCCAGTAGTATACGACAGGCTCTCGGCTACACCTTC

V: TRBV6-2/TRBV6-3
J: TRBJ2-1
size: few
D: TRBD1
CDR3: CASSYPRDRGNEQFF
DNA: TGTGCCAGCAGTTACCCCCGGGACAGGGGAAATGAGCAGTTCTTC

V: TRBV9
J: TRBJ2-7
size: few
D: TRBD1
CDR3: CASSGPRDSLYEQYF
DNA: TGTGCCAGCAGCGGACCCCGGGACAGTTTGTACGAGCAGTACTTC

V: TRBV27
J: TRBJ2-1
size: NA
D: TRBD2
CDR3: CASSFRLAGYNEQFF
DNA: TGTGCCAGCAGTTTCAGGCTAGCGGGCTACAATGAGCAGTTCTTC

V: TRBV14
J: TRBJ2-7
size: NA
D: NA
CDR3: CASSQGAGPYEQYF
DNA: TGTGCCAGCAGCCAAGGGGCAGGGCCCTACGAGCAGTACTTC

V: TRBV5-1
J: TRBJ2-2
size: NA
D: NA
CDR3: CASSLYSTANTGELFF
DNA: TGCGCCAGCAGCTTATATTCGACAGCGAACACCGGGGAGCTGTTTTTT

V: TRBV2
J: TRBJ2-7
size: NA
D: TRBD1
CDR3: CASSGDRGQRNEQYF
DNA: TGTGCCAGCAGTGGGGACAGGGGGCAAAGAAACGAGCAGTACTTC

V: TRBV27
J: TRBJ1-4
size: NA
D: TRBD1
CDR3: CASSLLDRGNEKLFF
DNA: TGTGCCAGCAGTTTATTGGACAGGGGCAATGAAAAACTGTTTTTT

V: TRBV30
J: TRBJ1-2
size: NA
D: NA
CDR3: CAWRGVGYTF
DNA: TGTGCCTGGAGAGGGGTTGGCTACACCTTC

V: TRBV13
J: TRBJ2-1
size: NA
D: TRBD2
CDR3: CASSFTLAGGYYNEQFF
DNA: TGTGCCAGCAGCTTTACTCTAGCGGGAGGGTACTACAATGAGCAGTTCTTC

V: TRBV9
J: TRBJ2-3
size: NA
D: NA
CDR3: CASSVRLGSSDTQYF
DNA: TGTGCCAGCAGCGTTAGACTAGGAAGCTCAGATACGCAGTATTTT

V: TRBV19
J: TRBJ1-5
size: NA
D: NA
CDR3: CASREIINQPQHF
DNA: TGTGCCAGCCGAGAGATCATTAATCAGCCCCAGCATTTT

V: TRBV19
J: TRBJ1-1
size: once
D: NA
CDR3: CASIRTELNTEAFF
DNA: TGTGCCAGTATTCGGACAGAACTGAACACTGAAGCTTTCTTT

V: TRBV2
J: TRBJ2-1
size: NA
D: NA
CDR3: CASRLSYEQFF
DNA: TGTGCCAGCAGGCTAAGCTATGAGCAGTTCTTC

V: TRBV7-2
J: TRBJ2-5
size: NA
D: TRBD2
CDR3: CASSFRGSEGGGTQYF
DNA: TGTGCCAGCAGCTTCCGGGGCTCAGAGGGCGGGGGGACCCAGTACTTC

V: TRBV9
J: TRBJ1-2
size: NA
D: NA
CDR3: CASSLIDGEVYGYTF
DNA: TGTGCCAGCAGCTTAATCGACGGGGAGGTCTATGGCTACACCTTC

V: TRBV7-9
J: TRBJ1-1
size: NA
D: NA
CDR3: CASSRGKNTEAFF
DNA: TGTGCCAGCAGCCGGGGAAAGAACACTGAAGCTTTCTTT

V: TRBV2
J: TRBJ2-5
size: once
D: TRBD2
CDR3: CASSGSSGGPGTQYF
DNA: TGTGCCAGCAGTGGGTCTAGCGGGGGTCCCGGGACCCAGTACTTC

V: TRBV24-1
J: TRBJ1-1
size: NA
D: NA
CDR3: CATSDWDSPDTEAFF
DNA: TGTGCCACCAGTGATTGGGACTCCCCCGACACTGAAGCTTTCTTT

V: TRBV4-1
J: TRBJ1-2
size: NA
D: TRBD1
CDR3: CASSQGSGGYGYTF
DNA: TGCGCCAGCAGCCAAGGGTCAGGGGGGTATGGCTACACCTTC

V: TRBV30
J: TRBJ1-6
size: few
D: NA
CDR3: CAWTPGNSPLHF
DNA: TGTGCCTGGACCCCGGGAAATTCACCCCTCCACTTT

V: TRBV11-2
J: TRBJ2-2
size: NA
D: TRBD2
CDR3: CASSLVWTRTRTGELFF
DNA: TGTGCCAGCAGCTTAGTATGGACTAGGACCCGAACCGGGGAGCTGTTTTTT

V: TRBV30
J: TRBJ1-1
size: NA
D: NA
CDR3: CAWSKLPGLGNTEAFF
DNA: TGTGCCTGGAGTAAGCTCCCGGGACTGGGTAATACTGAAGCTTTCTTT

V: TRBV27
J: TRBJ1-5
size: NA
D: NA
CDR3: CASSLRAEQGSNQPQHF
DNA: TGTGCCAGCAGTTTAAGAGCGGAACAGGGCAGCAATCAGCCCCAGCATTTT

V: TRBV3-1/TRBV3-2
J: TRBJ1-2
size: NA
D: TRBD1
CDR3: CASSHRDRGNGYTF
DNA: TGTGCCAGCAGCCACCGGGACAGGGGTAATGGCTACACCTTC

V: TRBV5-1
J: TRBJ2-1
size: NA
D: TRBD2
CDR3: CASSLELANYNEQFF
DNA: TGCGCCAGCAGCTTGGAACTAGCGAATTACAATGAGCAGTTCTTC

V: TRBV5-4
J: TRBJ2-7
size: NA
D: NA
CDR3: CASSLPNGGPYEQYF
DNA: TGTGCCAGCAGCTTGCCCAACGGAGGACCCTACGAGCAGTACTTC

V: TRBV14
J: TRBJ1-1
size: NA
D: NA
CDR3: CASSQDLRQGTLNTEAFF
DNA: TGTGCCAGCAGCCAAGATCTAAGGCAGGGAACCTTGAACACTGAAGCTTTCTTT

V: TRBV2
J: TRBJ2-1
size: NA
D: TRBD1
CDR3: CASSPQGVLDEQFF
DNA: TGTGCCAGCAGCCCCCAGGGGGTTTTGGATGAGCAGTTCTTC

V: TRBV5-1
J: TRBJ1-3
size: NA
D: TRBD1
CDR3: CASSLGPTGVSGNTIYF
DNA: TGCGCCAGCAGCTTGGGGCCCACAGGGGTTTCTGGAAACACCATATATTTT

V: TRBV6-6
J: TRBJ2-7
size: few
D: NA
CDR3: CASRSEGGTYEQYF
DNA: TGTGCCAGCAGGTCAGAGGGTGGGACCTACGAGCAGTACTTC

V: TRBV18
J: TRBJ1-2
size: NA
D: NA
CDR3: CASSPGGVYGYTF
DNA: TGTGCCAGCTCACCAGGAGGCGTCTATGGCTACACCTTC